Listed below are T cell receptor beta chains from one sample, sequenced in a study of cytomegalovirus exposure and HLA in healthy donors. Generated by immunoSEQ multiplex PCR, the TCRdb table keeps only in-frame clones and is missing some. The top ten hold around 1.5% of the sample, which has more than 150,000 clones, 70% to 80% seen once. The sample consisted of PBMCs. The receptors here all came from a man younger than 35 in good health and CMV-seronegative. The CDR3 runs from the conserved cysteine through the conserved F or W. Each record gives: V gene, J gene, clone size, D gene, CDR3 DNA, CDR3 protein. D genes are given only for firm matches. Clone sizes are given selectively: once, few, many, or a class where the clone is expanded.

>TRBV7-8|TRBJ1-4|once|-
TGTGCCAGCGGGGAGCCAGAGGAAGAAAAACTGTTTTTT
CASGEPEEEKLFF
>TRBV5-1|TRBJ2-6|-|TRBD1
TGCGCCAGCAGCTTGGGTGGACAGGGGGCGATGGGGGCCAACGTCCTGACTTTC
CASSLGGQGAMGANVLTF
>TRBV28|TRBJ2-1|-|TRBD2
TGTGCCAGCAGTCCCTTAGCGGGAGGGCGGAATGAGCAGTTCTTC
CASSPLAGGRNEQFF
>TRBV6-1|TRBJ1-1|-|-
TGTGCCAGCAGTGGAAACAGGGACACTGAAGCTTTCTTT
CASSGNRDTEAFF
>TRBV25-1|TRBJ1-1|-|-
TGTGCCAGCAGTGCCCAGGACAGGAACACTGAAGCTTTCTTT
CASSAQDRNTEAFF
>TRBV28|TRBJ1-4|-|-
TGTGCCAGCTCGGTGGGACAAAGAAATGAAAAACTGTTTTTT
CASSVGQRNEKLFF
>TRBV10-3|TRBJ2-7|-|-
TGTGCCATCAGTGAACTGGTTGGGCCGAAAGCCTACGAGCAGTACTTC
CAISELVGPKAYEQYF
>TRBV9|TRBJ2-1|-|TRBD2
TGTGCCAGCAGCGTAGAAACTAGCGGGAGTTTCCGCAATGAGCAGTTCTTC
CASSVETSGSFRNEQFF
>TRBV5-1|TRBJ2-5|-|TRBD2
TGCGCCAGCAGCTTGGAACCCGGACTAGCGGGGCAGACCCAGTACTTC
CASSLEPGLAGQTQYF
>TRBV4-2|TRBJ2-3|-|-
TGTGCCAGCAGCCAAGAATTCTTGGAGGGAGATACGCAGTATTTT
CASSQEFLEGDTQYF
>TRBV10-3|TRBJ2-7|-|-
TGTGCCATCAGTGAGCGGGGGGGACAGGGCTCCTACGAGCAGTACTTC
CAISERGGQGSYEQYF
>TRBV6-5|TRBJ1-1|once|-
TGTGCCAGCAGGATTCCGACGGGTGGGAACACTGAAGCTTTCTTT
CASRIPTGGNTEAFF
>TRBV5-4|TRBJ2-3|-|-
TGTGCCAGCAGCTTGGCGGGGGGCGGGGATACGCAGTATTTT
CASSLAGGGDTQYF
>TRBV5-4|TRBJ2-2|few|TRBD2
TGTGCCAGCAGCCGTTCGCGGGAGGGGACCGCCGGGGAGCTGTTTTTT
CASSRSREGTAGELFF
>TRBV7-9|TRBJ1-1|-|-
TGTGCCAGCAGCGACCCACTAGTCGGGAGGGACACTGAAGCTTTCTTT
CASSDPLVGRDTEAFF
>TRBV28|TRBJ1-2|-|-
TGTGCCAGCAGTCAATGGGGGGGGGCTGAAGGCTACACCTTC
CASSQWGGAEGYTF
>TRBV5-1|TRBJ1-5|-|-
TGCGCCAGCAAGGCGGGGAGCAATCAGCCCCAGCATTTT
CASKAGSNQPQHF
>TRBV5-1|TRBJ2-7|-|-
TGCGCCAGCAGCTCCCGGGCGGGCGCCTCCTACGAGCAGTACTTC
CASSSRAGASYEQYF
>TRBV4-2|TRBJ2-2|-|-
TGTGCCAGCAGCCAAGAATGGGAGCCCACCGGGGAGCTGTTTTTT
CASSQEWEPTGELFF
>TRBV10-3|TRBJ2-3|-|TRBD2
TGTGCCATCAGTGGGCTAGCGGGAGGGGATACGCAGTATTTT
CAISGLAGGDTQYF
>TRBV6-6|TRBJ2-1|-|-
TGTGCCAGCAGGGATCTAGCGACTAATGAGCAGTTCTTC
CASRDLATNEQFF
>TRBV6-1|TRBJ2-1|-|TRBD1
TGTGCCAGCAGTGAACCGGGACAGGGCAATGAGCAGTTCTTC
CASSEPGQGNEQFF
>TRBV7-8|TRBJ1-1|-|-
TGTGCCAGCAGCTTAGGCGGTCCCACTGAAGCTTTCTTT
CASSLGGPTEAFF
>TRBV29-1|TRBJ2-7|-|-
TGCAGCGCTATCCCCCCCCGGACTACCTCATCCGAGCAGTACTTC
CSAIPPRTTSSEQYF
>TRBV5-6|TRBJ1-2|-|TRBD1
TGTGCCAGCAGCTGGCAACAGGGGCGTTCGGGGGGCTACACCTTC
CASSWQQGRSGGYTF
>TRBV19|TRBJ2-7|-|TRBD1
TGTGCCAGTAGTACGGGACAGGGATACGAGCAGTACTTC
CASSTGQGYEQYF